Described below is a single T cell receptor (beta chain) sequence and its context. Mismatch with germline at one junction end may stem from a read error. This sample is part of a study of control samples from healthy donors and cancer patients. Libraries were prepared by immunoSEQ multiplex PCR; TCRdb keeps only in-frame clonotypes and omits some of them. This sample has roughly 90,000 clones; 80% to 95% occur once, and the top ten carry roughly 1.5%. The receptor comes from a woman younger than 45 in good health. Sample: blood.

CDR3 in DNA: TGTGCCAGCAGTTTGGGAGCGGGAGAGAACACTGAAGCTTTCTTT. Translated: CASSLGAGENTEAFF. The chain employs TRBV5-4 and TRBJ1-1; D uncertain. CDR3 length equals 15 residues. CDR1 and CDR2 (germline): SGHNT, YYREEE (reference sequence).